The T cell receptor beta chain described here comes from a study of blood T cell repertoires in COVID-19. The protocol was immunoSEQ multiplex PCR, while the TCRdb copy is restricted to in-frame clones and leaves out a portion. Of 50,000 to 80,000 clones in the sample, around 90% were seen once. Sequenced: peripheral blood. This receptor was identified in a woman aged 80 or over with active COVID-19.

CDR3 in DNA: TGTGCCAGCAGCCAAGACAGGGGTGAGACCCAGTACTTC. This translates into CASSQDRGETQYF. The chain has TRBV3-1 (or the pseudogene TRBV3-2) and TRBJ2-5; perhaps TRBD1 as D (6 bases). Per the germline V gene, CDR1 is LGHDT and CDR2 is YNNKEL (reference sequence). V was shortened by 0 bases and J by 5 bases, with 7 bases between the two germline ends. The CDR3 runs to 13 residues.